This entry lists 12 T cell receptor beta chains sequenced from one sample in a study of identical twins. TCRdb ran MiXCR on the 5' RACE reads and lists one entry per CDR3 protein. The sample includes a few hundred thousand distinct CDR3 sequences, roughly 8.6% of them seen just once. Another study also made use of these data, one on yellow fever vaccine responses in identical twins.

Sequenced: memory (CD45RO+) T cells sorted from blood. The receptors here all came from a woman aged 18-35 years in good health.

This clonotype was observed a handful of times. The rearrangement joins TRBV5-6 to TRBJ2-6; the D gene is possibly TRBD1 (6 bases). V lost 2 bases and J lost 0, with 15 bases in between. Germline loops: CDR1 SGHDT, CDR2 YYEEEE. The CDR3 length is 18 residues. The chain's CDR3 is CASSFLDRFFSGANVLTF. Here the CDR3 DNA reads TGTGCCAGCAGCTTCTTAGACAGGTTTTTCTCTGGGGCCAACGTCCTGACTTTC.

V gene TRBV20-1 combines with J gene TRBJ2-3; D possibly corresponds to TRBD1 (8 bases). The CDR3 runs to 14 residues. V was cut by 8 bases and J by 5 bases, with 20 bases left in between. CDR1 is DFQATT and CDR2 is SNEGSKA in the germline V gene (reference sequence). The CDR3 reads CSLRRTGRGDTQYF. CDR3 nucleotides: TGCAGTCTCCGTCGGACAGGGAGGGGAGATACGCAGTATTTT.

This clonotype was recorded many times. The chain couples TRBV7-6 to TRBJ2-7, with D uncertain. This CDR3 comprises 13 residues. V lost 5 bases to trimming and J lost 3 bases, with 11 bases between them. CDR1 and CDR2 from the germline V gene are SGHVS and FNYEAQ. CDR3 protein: CASSPTPLYEQYF. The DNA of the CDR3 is TGTGCCAGCAGCCCCACGCCCCTCTACGAGCAGTACTTC.

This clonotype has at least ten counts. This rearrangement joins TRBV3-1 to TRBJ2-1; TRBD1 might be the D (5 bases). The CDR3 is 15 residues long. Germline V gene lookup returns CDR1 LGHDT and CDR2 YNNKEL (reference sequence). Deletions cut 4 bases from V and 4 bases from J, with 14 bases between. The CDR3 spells CASSPDSYTYNEQFF. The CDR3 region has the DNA TGTGCCAGCAGCCCTGACAGTTACACATACAATGAGCAGTTCTTC.

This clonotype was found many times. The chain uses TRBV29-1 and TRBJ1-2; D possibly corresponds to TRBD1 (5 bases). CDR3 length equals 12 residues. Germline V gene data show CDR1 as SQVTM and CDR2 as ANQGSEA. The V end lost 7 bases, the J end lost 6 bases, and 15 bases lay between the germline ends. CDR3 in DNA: TGCAGCGGTCTGGATAGGGGTGATGGCTACACCTTC. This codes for CSGLDRGDGYTF.

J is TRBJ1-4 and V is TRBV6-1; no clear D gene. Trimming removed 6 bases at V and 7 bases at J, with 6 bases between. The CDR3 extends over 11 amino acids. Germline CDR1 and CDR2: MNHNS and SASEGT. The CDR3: CASRLLEKLFF. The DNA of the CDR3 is TGTGCCAGCAGGCTACTTGAAAAACTGTTTTTT.

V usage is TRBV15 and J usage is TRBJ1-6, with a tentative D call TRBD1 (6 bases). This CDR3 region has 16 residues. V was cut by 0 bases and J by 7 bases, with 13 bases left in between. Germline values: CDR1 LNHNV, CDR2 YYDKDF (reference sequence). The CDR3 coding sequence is TGTGCCACCAGCAGAGATCCGGACAGTAAGAATTCACCCCTCCACTTT. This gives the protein CATSRDPDSKNSPLHF.

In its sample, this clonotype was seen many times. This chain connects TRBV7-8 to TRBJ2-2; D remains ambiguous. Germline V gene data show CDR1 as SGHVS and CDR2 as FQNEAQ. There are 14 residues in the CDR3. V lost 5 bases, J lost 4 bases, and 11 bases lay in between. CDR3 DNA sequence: TGTGCCAGCAGCCTCCGGGTCTCCACCGGGGAGCTGTTTTTT. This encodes CASSLRVSTGELFF.

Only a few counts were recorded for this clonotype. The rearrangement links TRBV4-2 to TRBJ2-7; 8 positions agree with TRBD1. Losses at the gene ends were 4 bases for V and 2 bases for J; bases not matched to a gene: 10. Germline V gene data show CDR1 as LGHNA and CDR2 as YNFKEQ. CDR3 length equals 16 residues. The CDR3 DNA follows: TGTGCCAGCAGCCTTATACCGGGACAGGCTACCTACGAGCAGTACTTC. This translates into CASSLIPGQATYEQYF.

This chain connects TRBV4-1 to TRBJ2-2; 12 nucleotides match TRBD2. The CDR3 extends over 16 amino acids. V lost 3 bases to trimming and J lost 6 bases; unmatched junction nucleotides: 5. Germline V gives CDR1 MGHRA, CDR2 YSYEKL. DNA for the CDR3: TGCGCCAGCAGCCATGTCCTAGCGGGAGGGCCCGGGGAGCTGTTTTTT. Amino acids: CASSHVLAGGPGELFF.

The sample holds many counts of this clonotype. The DNA of the CDR3 is TGTGCCAGCAGTATTCGGCCGGGACAGAATTCACCCCTCCACTTT. It codes for CASSIRPGQNSPLHF. The chain employs TRBV12-3 or TRBV12-4 and TRBJ1-6; 7 nucleotides line up with TRBD1. This CDR3 contains 15 residues. V lost 5 bases and J lost 7; bases outside the gene matches: 8.

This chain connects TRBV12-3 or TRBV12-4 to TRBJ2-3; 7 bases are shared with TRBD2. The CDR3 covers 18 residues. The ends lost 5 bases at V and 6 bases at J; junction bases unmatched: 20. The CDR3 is CASSARNPGLLHYDTQYF. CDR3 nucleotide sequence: TGTGCCAGCAGTGCACGAAACCCGGGACTACTGCATTATGATACGCAGTATTTT.